This TCR beta chain was sequenced during a study of neurological immune-mediated disorders. Study-level findings and limits: The study found no CDR3 amino acid sequences shared by expanded clones across subjects, suggesting private repertoires in all groups.

At least ten counts were recorded for this clonotype. Its target is not known. 5'RACE generated cDNA with 10-nucleotide random UMIs. In each sequencing run, over 180 million TCR-beta sequences were generated from 15-18 subjects. Using its own MiXCR run on the 5' RACE reads, TCRdb lists one record per CDR3 protein. The sample has around 30,000 distinct CDR3 sequences, approximately 4.3% seen once. The germline CDR1 and CDR2 sequences are DFQATT and SNEGSKA (reference sequence). This CDR3 region has 18 residues. V dropped 0 bases and J dropped 0; count of bases not matched to a gene: 9. The specimen sequenced was PBMCs. This clonotype was obtained from a young man in good health. The chain is built from TRBV20-1 and TRBJ2-2, with 8 bases aligning to TRBD2. CDR3: CSAREMTGGKANTGELFF. In DNA, the CDR3 is TGCAGTGCTAGAGAAATGACGGGGGGGAAAGCGAACACCGGGGAGCTGTTTTTT.